Below are 30 T cell receptor beta chains sequenced from a single sample in a study of shared clonotypes between healthy human individuals. Naive CD8 cells lacked CD45RO, underwent positive selection for CCR7 and left out terminally differentiated effector memory CD45RA+ cells. Some clones are missing from TCRdb's copy, which holds only in-frame ones; the method was immunoSEQ multiplex PCR. The sample lists more than 2 million clones, approximately 95% occurring once. The sample comprised naive CD8+ T cells sorted from blood. The receptors stem from a young man in good health.

CDR3 protein: CASSPTYLSYEQYF. The CDR3 nucleotides read TGCGCCAGCAGCCCTACGTACCTCTCCTACGAGCAGTACTTC. The V gene is TRBV4-1, the J gene TRBJ2-7; D is uncertain. This CDR3 is built from 14 residues. Germline CDR1 is MGHRA and CDR2 is YSYEKL. V was cut by 4 bases and J by 0 bases, with 10 bases left in between.

This clone was counted once. The chain joins TRBV5-6 to TRBJ1-1, with D hard to call. V lost 1 base and J 3 bases, leaving 10 bases between the germline ends. This CDR3 spans 14 amino acids. From germline, CDR1 is SGHDT and CDR2 YYEEEE. The CDR3 here is CASSLSFSYTEAFF. The CDR3 DNA reads as TGTGCCAGCAGCTTGTCGTTCTCTTACACTGAAGCTTTCTTT. The full variable domain, rest sourced from reference TRBV5-6 and TRBJ1-1, is DAGVTQSPTHLIKTRGQQVTLRCSPKSGHDTVSWYQQALGQGPQFIFQYYEEEERQRGNFPDRFSGHQFPNYSSELNVNALLLGDSALYLCASSLSFSYTEAFFGQGTRLTVV.

This sequence joins TRBV6-5 and TRBJ2-1; D is uncertain. Germline values: CDR1 MNHEY, CDR2 SVGAGI. The CDR3 totals 14 residues. CDR3 loop: CATSALVGYNEQFF. Written as DNA, the CDR3 is TGTGCTACCTCCGCTCTAGTGGGGTACAATGAGCAGTTCTTC.

J is TRBJ1-6 and V is TRBV7-2, with TRBD1 matching 7 bases. Germline lookup yields CDR1 SGHTA and CDR2 FQGNSA. The CDR3 totals 17 residues. V was clipped by 5 bases and J by 0 bases; unmatched bases: 7. The CDR3 nucleotides are TGTGCCAGCAGCCCTACAGGGGAAAGCTCCTATAATTCACCCCTCCACTTT. Translated, it gives CASSPTGESSYNSPLHF.

V and J are TRBV27 and TRBJ1-1, with unresolved D. Germline values: CDR1 MNHEY, CDR2 SMNVEV (reference sequence). The CDR3 contains 14 residues. V dropped 2 bases and J dropped 4 bases, with 11 bases sitting between them. CDR3 loop: CASSLRSASTEAFF. The CDR3 DNA sequence: TGTGCCAGCAGTTTAAGGTCAGCCTCCACTGAAGCTTTCTTT.

The chain has TRBV27 and TRBJ1-2; 7 nucleotides match TRBD1. CDR3 length: 14 amino acids. Germline V gene data show CDR1 as MNHEY and CDR2 as SMNVEV (reference sequence). V lost 8 bases and J lost 8; bases outside the gene matches: 14. CDR3 DNA: TGTGCCAGCGGCCTAAGAGGGGGCGCGAGGGGCTACACCTTC. It translates to CASGLRGGARGYTF.

The V call is TRBV28, the J call TRBJ2-5, with D perhaps given as TRBD1 or TRBD2 (5 bases each). The CDR3 is 14 residues long. Germline CDR1 is MDHEN and CDR2 is SYDVKM. V lost 1 base and J 7 bases, leaving 13 bases between the germline ends. The CDR3 sequence is CASSLSGTTGTQYF. CDR3 nucleotides: TGTGCCAGCAGTTTATCGGGGACCACAGGGACCCAGTACTTC.

The chain is built from TRBV7-9 and TRBJ1-4, with D possibly being TRBD1 (5 bases). V gave up 4 bases and J gave up 5 bases, with 17 bases separating them. The V gene's germline CDR1 is SEHNR and CDR2 FQNEAQ (reference sequence). The CDR3 totals 16 residues. The CDR3 DNA sequence: TGTGCCAGCAGCTCTCCTCACGAAGAGGGGAATGAAAAACTGTTTTTT. This translates into CASSSPHEEGNEKLFF.

This chain links TRBV27 with TRBJ2-1; 9 bases match TRBD2. V was clipped by 3 bases and J by 8 bases; unmatched bases: 11. The CDR3 contains 16 residues. Germline-derived CDR1 and CDR2 are MNHEY and SMNVEV (reference sequence). The CDR3 here is CASSFGAGGTSHEQFF. Here the CDR3 DNA reads TGTGCCAGCAGTTTCGGGGCGGGGGGGACATCCCATGAGCAGTTCTTC.

J is TRBJ2-7 and V is TRBV5-1; a weak D match, TRBD1 (5 bases). Germline V gene lookup returns CDR1 SGHRS and CDR2 YFSETQ. The ends were cut back, 0 bases at V and 7 bases at J, with 17 bases in the middle. The CDR3 has 15 residues. DNA for the CDR3: TGCGCCAGCAGCTTGGTCCCCCAGGGTTCAAGGGAGCAGTACTTC. Protein product: CASSLVPQGSREQYF.

The chain uses TRBV14 and TRBJ2-6; D gene ambiguous. The V gene's germline CDR1 is SGHDN and CDR2 FVKESK. Trimming shortened V by 4 bases and J by 0 bases, and 10 bases separated the two germline ends. CDR3 length equals 16 residues. CDR3 protein: CASSPPYGSGANVLTF. The CDR3 DNA follows: TGTGCCAGCAGCCCCCCTTACGGCTCTGGGGCCAACGTCCTGACTTTC.

The chain links TRBV19 to TRBJ2-7, with D possibly TRBD1 on 5 matching bases. Germline V gene lookup returns CDR1 LNHDA and CDR2 SQIVND (reference sequence). The CDR3 contains 14 residues. V gave up 5 bases and J gave up 3 bases, with 14 bases separating them. In DNA, the CDR3 is TGTGCCAGTAGTCAGGGTGGGGATGGCTACGAGCAGTACTTC. This codes for CASSQGGDGYEQYF.

The J gene is TRBJ2-5, the V gene TRBV13, with unresolved D. The CDR3 totals 12 residues. In germline, CDR1 is PRHDT, CDR2 FYEKMQ (reference sequence). V lost 5 bases and J lost 6, with 10 bases in between. The CDR3 spells CASSQSRQTQYF. In DNA, the CDR3 is TGTGCCAGCAGCCAAAGCCGGCAGACCCAGTACTTC. Using reference TRBV13 and TRBJ2-5 for the parts outside the CDR3, the full variable domain is AAGVIQSPRHLIKEKRETATLKCYPIPRHDTVYWYQQGPGQDPQFLISFYEKMQSDKGSIPDRFSAQQFSDYHSELNMSSLELGDSALYFCASSQSRQTQYFGPGTRLLVL.

The chain combines TRBV11-2 with TRBJ2-1; no clear D gene. Germline assignment: CDR1 SGHAT and CDR2 FQNNGV. V dropped 4 bases and J dropped 7 bases, with 11 bases sitting between them. The CDR3 runs to 13 residues. The DNA for the CDR3 is TGTGCCAGCAGCTCAGGACCTGTAAATGAGCAGTTCTTC. Translated: CASSSGPVNEQFF.

This chain connects TRBV6-5 to TRBJ1-6; the D is unclear. This CDR3 has 14 residues. CDR1 is MNHEY, CDR2 SVGAGI, per germline. V gave up 0 bases and J gave up 9 bases, with 9 bases separating them. The CDR3 protein is CASSYSGSSSPLHF. CDR3 DNA: TGTGCCAGCAGTTACTCAGGGAGTAGTTCACCCCTCCACTTT.

This rearrangement joins TRBV19 to TRBJ1-4; perhaps TRBD1 as D (5 bases). Deletions cut 6 bases from V and 7 bases from J, with 15 bases between. CDR1 LNHDA and CDR2 SQIVND come from the germline V gene (reference sequence). The CDR3 is 14 residues long. The chain's CDR3 is CASSRWGGSEKLFF. For the CDR3, the DNA is TGTGCCAGTAGCCGGTGGGGGGGGAGTGAAAAACTGTTTTTT.

The V call is TRBV25-1, the J call TRBJ2-7; a possible D gene is TRBD2 (5 bases). The CDR3 covers 14 residues. V lost 5 bases and J lost 0, with 11 bases in between. The V gene's germline CDR1 is MGHDK and CDR2 SYGVNS. The CDR3 here is CASSFGGPSYEQYF. CDR3 sequence (DNA): TGTGCCAGCAGTTTTGGCGGGCCCTCCTACGAGCAGTACTTC.

The CDR3 DNA reads TGTGCCAGCTATGGCAGGGGATCCTACGAGCAGTACTTC. It is translated as CASYGRGSYEQYF. This chain uses TRBV6-5 with TRBJ2-7, with D possibly being TRBD1 (6 bases). The CDR3 loop spans 13 amino acids. The germline V and J ends were trimmed by 8 bases and 1 base, with 12 bases remaining between them. CDR1 MNHEY and CDR2 SVGAGI come from the germline V gene.

The chain combines TRBV6-6 with TRBJ2-7; D remains unclear. The germline V and J ends were trimmed by 5 bases and 0 bases, with 11 bases remaining between them. In germline, CDR1 is MNHNY, CDR2 SVGAGI (reference sequence). This CDR3 spans 14 amino acids. In nucleotides, the CDR3 is TGTGCCAGCAGTCCTTGGACGGACTCCTACGAGCAGTACTTC. The encoded protein is CASSPWTDSYEQYF.

The J gene is TRBJ1-5, the V gene TRBV27, with 7 bases that match TRBD1. This CDR3 has 18 amino acids. Germline assignment: CDR1 MNHEY and CDR2 SMNVEV (reference sequence). After removal of 4 bases from V and 3 bases from J, the junction contained 15 bases not matched to a gene. CDR3 nucleotide sequence: TGTGCCAGCAGTTCGTCTACAGGGGCCGGGTGGTCCAATCAGCCCCAGCATTTT. Residues: CASSSSTGAGWSNQPQHF.

The chain uses TRBV2 and TRBJ2-7, with 8 bases lining up with TRBD1. The CDR3 is 15 residues long. The J segment lost 5 bases and the V segment lost 8 bases, leaving 14 bases of the junction unmatched. Germline loops: CDR1 SNHLY, CDR2 FYNNEI. The CDR3 here is CASPITQGGQHEQYF. In DNA form, the CDR3 reads TGTGCCAGCCCAATCACACAGGGGGGCCAACACGAGCAGTACTTC.

The chain employs TRBV30 and TRBJ2-7; 8 bases match TRBD2. This CDR3 has 15 residues. V trimming: 2 bases; J trimming: 0 bases; junction bases outside the gene matches: 6. Germline V gives CDR1 GTSNPN, CDR2 SVGIG (reference sequence). Here the CDR3 reads CAWSWDGGDSYEQYF. The CDR3, as DNA: TGTGCCTGGAGTTGGGACGGGGGGGACTCCTACGAGCAGTACTTC.

The rearrangement links TRBV19 to TRBJ2-5; 11 bases fit TRBD2. The CDR3 is 15 amino acids. Germline CDR1 reads LNHDA; CDR2 reads SQIVND (reference sequence). V shed 8 bases and J 4 bases; nucleotides not matched to a gene: 9. The CDR3 reads CASATTSGVGETQYF. The CDR3 DNA reads as TGTGCCAGTGCCACGACTAGCGGGGTGGGAGAGACCCAGTACTTC.

The rearrangement uses TRBV5-4 and TRBJ2-7; possibly TRBD1 for D (5 bases). This CDR3 has 15 amino acids. Per the germline V gene, CDR1 is SGHNT and CDR2 is YYREEE (reference sequence). The V gene lost 4 bases and the J gene lost 2 bases, with 16 bases spanning the gap. The CDR3 DNA is TGTGCCAGCAGCACCCCGGGCAGGGCTACCTACGAGCAGTACTTC. It translates to CASSTPGRATYEQYF.

Comments on this clone: Other DNA sequences in this sample translate to the same CDR3. The V gene is TRBV4-1, the J gene TRBJ1-1; D is unresolved. The CDR3 sequence is 14 residues long. V was clipped by 0 bases and J by 5 bases, with 10 bases between them. Germline V gene sequence: CDR1 MGHRA, CDR2 YSYEKL. The CDR3 loop reads CASSQDAGSTEAFF. CDR3 DNA: TGCGCCAGCAGCCAAGATGCGGGGAGTACTGAAGCTTTCTTT.

This clone was seen only once. The chain recombines TRBV6-1 with TRBJ2-7; 9 nucleotides match TRBD2. The V gene's germline CDR1 is MNHNS and CDR2 SASEGT. V lost 11 bases to trimming and J lost 7 bases; unmatched junction nucleotides: 18. This CDR3 is built from 15 residues. The CDR3 region is CASQGLAGAPGEQYF. For the CDR3, the DNA is TGTGCCTCGCAGGGATTAGCGGGGGCCCCAGGGGAGCAGTACTTC.

The V call is TRBV4-1, the J call TRBJ2-7, with TRBD2 identical over 7 bases. Germline loops: CDR1 MGHRA, CDR2 YSYEKL. This CDR3 contains 17 residues. V gave up 0 bases and J gave up 2 bases; unmatched junction bases: 10. The CDR3 DNA sequence: TGCGCCAGCAGCCAAGATGGTTCTAGGGGAGGGGCCTACGAGCAGTACTTC. Protein product: CASSQDGSRGGAYEQYF.

The chain employs TRBV5-4 and TRBJ1-2; no clear D gene. In germline, CDR1 is SGHNT, CDR2 YYREEE (reference sequence). The V gene lost 3 bases and the J gene lost 3 bases, with 15 bases spanning the gap. This CDR3 region has 15 residues. CDR3: CASSSSWAADYGYTF. In DNA form, the CDR3 reads TGTGCCAGCAGCTCCTCCTGGGCAGCCGACTATGGCTACACCTTC.

This chain joins TRBV2 and TRBJ2-1; 8 positions match TRBD1. This CDR3 has 15 residues. Germline-derived CDR1 and CDR2 are SNHLY and FYNNEI. Germline trimming cut 7 bases from V and 7 bases from J; bases unmatched to any gene: 12. The CDR3 spells CASKDVDRELNEQFF. The CDR3 DNA is TGTGCCAGCAAGGACGTGGACAGGGAGTTGAATGAGCAGTTCTTC. Full variable domain (rest looked up from reference TRBV2 and TRBJ2-1): EPEVTQTPSHQVTQMGQEVILRCVPISNHLYFYWYRQILGQKVEFLVSFYNNEISEKSEIFDDQFSVERPDGSNFTLKIRSTKLEDSAMYFCASKDVDRELNEQFFGPGTRLTVL.

The V gene is TRBV13, the J gene TRBJ2-7; 9 bases fit TRBD2. The CDR3 is 15 residues long. V was clipped by 5 bases and J by 0 bases; unmatched bases: 5. The germline V gene has CDR1 PRHDT and CDR2 FYEKMQ (reference sequence). As DNA, the CDR3 is TGTGCCAGCAGCGCCGGACTAGCGAGCTCCTACGAGCAGTACTTC. Translating it yields CASSAGLASSYEQYF.